The clone carrying this TCR beta chain was seen repeatedly, ten times or more. As yet, its antigen is unknown. There are 13 residues in the CDR3. V lost 5 bases and J 4 bases, leaving 11 bases between the germline ends. Germline loops: CDR1 SNHLY, CDR2 FYNNEI. This sample was included in a study of T cells in Graves' hyperthyroidism and ophthalmopathy. Study results and caveats: Model output signaled ophthalmopathy a median 6.5 months ahead of onset.

Template material for amplifying TCR beta CDR3 regions consisted of RNA transcripts. The HTBI primer set drove a first-round RT-PCR of the TCR CDR3. TCRdb analysed the multiplex PCR reads with MiXCR anew, one entry per CDR3 protein. The sample contains hundreds of thousands of distinct CDR3 sequences, roughly 21% of which appear only once. Sequences were obtained from blood. V is TRBV2 and J is TRBJ2-5; D not certain. The receptor comes from a man aged 40-50 years with Graves' ophthalmopathy. The CDR3 DNA is TGTGCCAGCAGTATCGACGGTCGAGAGACCCAGTACTTC. As protein: CASSIDGRETQYF.